The 20 T cell receptor beta chains below all came from one sample that was sequenced in a study of long-term antiretroviral therapy in people with HIV. This was the immunoSEQ v3.0 assay at survey level. Profiled with immunoSEQ multiplex PCR; TCRdb holds only in-frame clones, not every one. The sample includes around 20,000 clones, roughly 79% of them seen just once. Specimen: unsorted PBMCs, collected 2.2 years after starting antiretroviral therapy. Receptors were obtained from a man aged 50-60 years with HIV.

The rearrangement links TRBV5-1 to TRBJ1-3; 7 bases map to TRBD1. Per germline, CDR1 SGHRS and CDR2 YFSETQ. J was trimmed by 0 bases and V by 4 bases; bases with no gene match: 7. The CDR3 is 16 amino acids. Written as DNA, the CDR3 is TGCGCCAGCAGCGCGACAGGGTTGGGCTCTGGAAACACCATATATTTT. Translating it yields CASSATGLGSGNTIYF.

Only a few counts were recorded for this clone. This rearrangement joins TRBV6-5 to TRBJ2-3; TRBD2 matches at 7 bases. The CDR3 is made up of 15 amino acids. V was pared by 2 bases and J by 4 bases, with 6 bases of the junction left unmatched. CDR1 is MNHEY and CDR2 is SVGAGI in the germline V gene. The CDR3 sequence: CASSYDLGGADTQYF. CDR3 nucleotides: TGTGCCAGCAGTTACGACCTGGGAGGGGCAGATACGCAGTATTTT.

This chain uses TRBV16 with TRBJ2-1; D perhaps matches TRBD1 (5 bases). Germline-derived CDR1 and CDR2 are KGHSY and FQNENV. Trimming took 2 bases from V and 7 from J, leaving 9 bases between them. The CDR3 has 13 residues. CDR3 DNA: TGTGCCAGCAGCCAAGCAGGGTGGAATGAGCAGTTCTTC. It is translated as CASSQAGWNEQFF.

The V call is TRBV30, the J call TRBJ2-2; D not resolved. The germline V gene encodes CDR1 GTSNPN and CDR2 SVGIG (reference sequence). This CDR3 has 11 amino acids. V was clipped by 3 bases and J by 9 bases, with 8 bases between them. The CDR3 sequence is CAWSELRELFF. Written as DNA, the CDR3 is TGTGCCTGGAGCGAACTGAGGGAGCTGTTTTTT.

The chain combines TRBV9 with TRBJ2-1, with 7 bases fitting TRBD1. Trimming took 3 bases from V and 2 from J; bases not matched to a gene: 5. CDR1 and CDR2 (germline): SGDLS, YYNGEE. This CDR3 region has 15 residues. CDR3 amino acids: CASSDRTGPYNEQFF. The DNA of the CDR3 is TGTGCCAGCAGCGATCGGACAGGCCCCTACAATGAGCAGTTCTTC.

The rearrangement links TRBV6-6 to TRBJ1-5; unclear D gene. V dropped 6 bases and J dropped 6 bases, with 9 bases sitting between them. The CDR3 has 12 residues. Per the germline V gene, CDR1 is MNHNY and CDR2 is SVGAGI (reference sequence). The CDR3 sequence is CASSPLSQPQHF. The CDR3 coding sequence is TGTGCCAGCAGCCCCCTTTCTCAGCCCCAGCATTTT.

The rearrangement uses TRBV4-3 and TRBJ2-1; D uncertain. CDR1 and CDR2 (germline): LGHNA, YSLEER. V lost 0 bases and J 4 bases, leaving 10 bases between the germline ends. The CDR3 is 15 residues long. CDR3 coding DNA: TGCGCCAGCAGCCAAGAGCCCCAGGTTTACAATGAGCAGTTCTTC. Its protein is CASSQEPQVYNEQFF.

The chain joins TRBV14 to TRBJ2-7; D not certain. The V end was cut by 5 bases, the J end by 6 bases, with 14 bases between. The germline V gene has CDR1 SGHDN and CDR2 FVKESK. The CDR3 is made up of 13 amino acids. CDR3 coding DNA: TGTGCCAGCAGCGGGTCTCTAGATGGCGAGCAGTACTTC. Its protein product is CASSGSLDGEQYF. Combining the CDR3 with reference TRBV14 and TRBJ2-7 gives the whole variable domain EAGVTQFPSHSVIEKGQTVTLRCDPISGHDNLYWYRRVMGKEIKFLLHFVKESKQDESGMPNNRFLAERTGGTYSTLKVQPAELEDSGVYFCASSGSLDGEQYFGPGTRLTVT.

This chain links TRBV19 with TRBJ1-1; possibly TRBD1 for D (5 bases). V dropped 6 bases and J dropped 5 bases, with 13 bases sitting between them. In germline, CDR1 is LNHDA, CDR2 SQIVND (reference sequence). The CDR3 spans 13 residues. CDR3 residues: CASSSGYWTEAFF. Here the CDR3 DNA reads TGTGCCAGTAGCTCAGGGTATTGGACTGAAGCTTTCTTT.

This rearrangement joins TRBV19 to TRBJ1-2; D is perhaps TRBD1 (5 bases). CDR3 length equals 15 residues. V shed 3 bases and J shed 4 bases, with 15 bases lying between them. Germline values: CDR1 LNHDA, CDR2 SQIVND (reference sequence). For the CDR3, the DNA is TGTGCCAGTAGTATTGCCGGGGGTAGTGGCTATGGCTACACCTTC. It yields the protein CASSIAGGSGYGYTF.

This clone was found a few times. The V gene is TRBV6-1, the J gene TRBJ1-1; 10 bases line up with TRBD1. Trimming cost V 1 base and J 1 base; bases outside gene matches: 0. This CDR3 has 15 residues. The V gene's germline CDR1 is MNHNS and CDR2 SASEGT. CDR3 region: CASSEGQGANTEAFF. DNA for the CDR3: TGTGCCAGCAGTGAAGGACAGGGGGCGAACACTGAAGCTTTCTTT.

J is TRBJ1-4 and V is TRBV28; D ambiguous. Deletions cut 6 bases from V and 6 bases from J, with 5 bases between. The CDR3 covers 11 residues. Looked up from germline, CDR1 is MDHEN and CDR2 is SYDVKM. For the CDR3, the DNA is TGTGCCAGCAGCTCATATGAAAAACTGTTTTTT. It specifies CASSSYEKLFF.

The chain links TRBV6-5 to TRBJ1-1, with a possible D match to TRBD1 (6 bases). CDR1 and CDR2 from the germline V gene are MNHEY and SVGAGI. Trimming shortened V by 0 bases and J by 0 bases, and 11 bases separated the two germline ends. The CDR3 loop spans 16 amino acids. The CDR3 sequence is CASSYSRAGVNTEAFF. DNA of the CDR3: TGTGCCAGCAGTTACTCGAGGGCAGGGGTGAACACTGAAGCTTTCTTT.

The chain recombines TRBV4-1 with TRBJ2-2; 7 nucleotides line up with TRBD1. The CDR3 covers 14 residues. The germline V gene has CDR1 MGHRA and CDR2 YSYEKL. J lost 7 bases, V lost 4 bases, and 6 bases had no gene match. In DNA form, the CDR3 reads TGCGCCAGCAGCCCGTACAGGGGTCACGGGGAGCTGTTTTTT. Protein product: CASSPYRGHGELFF.

The rearrangement uses TRBV7-2 and TRBJ2-3; 15 nucleotides line up with TRBD2. Trimming removed 5 bases from V and 3 bases from J; junction bases left unmatched: 6. The CDR3 has 17 residues. The germline gives CDR1 SGHTA, CDR2 FQGNSA. The CDR3 DNA reads as TGTGCCAGCAGCCCGCGAGGGACTAGCGGGGGGACAGATACGCAGTATTTT. Translating it yields CASSPRGTSGGTDTQYF. Looking up the rest from reference TRBV7-2 and TRBJ2-3 gives the full variable domain: GAGVSQSPSNKVTEKGKDVELRCDPISGHTALYWYRQSLGQGLEFLIYFQGNSAPDKSGLPSDRFSAERTGGSVSTLTIQRTQQEDSAVYLCASSPRGTSGGTDTQYFGPGTRLTVL.

The chain links TRBV14 to TRBJ1-5; 9 nucleotides line up with TRBD1. V trimming: 0 bases; J trimming: 3 bases; junction bases outside the gene matches: 15. Germline CDR1 reads SGHDN; CDR2 reads FVKESK. The CDR3 covers 20 residues. DNA for the CDR3: TGTGCCAGCAGCCAAGATCCCGAGACAGGGGGTTATAGGGACAATCAGCCCCAGCATTTT. Translation: CASSQDPETGGYRDNQPQHF.

The genes are TRBV6-5 and TRBJ2-5; D might be TRBD1 or TRBD2, each matching 5 bases. V lost 6 bases, J lost 0 bases, and 11 bases lay in between. CDR3 length equals 14 residues. Germline CDR1 reads MNHEY; CDR2 reads SVGAGI. CDR3 bases: TGTGCCAGCAGCGCCGGGACCTACCAAGAGACCCAGTACTTC. It codes for CASSAGTYQETQYF.

The CDR3 coding sequence is TGTGCCAGCAGGGAACAGCACCGAGGGGGCTACACCTTC. Protein: CASREQHRGGYTF. J is TRBJ1-2 and V is TRBV2; D call uncertain. Trimming took off 6 bases at V and 8 bases at J, with 16 bases between the two ends. There are 13 residues in the CDR3. CDR1 is SNHLY, CDR2 FYNNEI, per germline.

The chain uses TRBV27 and TRBJ2-7, with D possibly matching TRBD1 (6 bases). Trimming removed 5 bases at V and 6 bases at J, with 11 bases between. The germline CDR1 and CDR2 sequences are MNHEY and SMNVEV (reference sequence). The CDR3 is 12 residues long. CDR3 protein: CASSRDNFEQYF. The CDR3 bases are TGTGCCAGCAGTAGGGACAATTTCGAGCAGTACTTC.

This clone was counted only a few times. The chain couples TRBV5-8 to TRBJ1-5; 9 bases are shared with TRBD1. Looked up from germline, CDR1 is SGHTS and CDR2 is YDEGEE. The CDR3 consists of 15 residues. V was pared by 0 bases and J by 6 bases, with 4 bases of the junction left unmatched. The CDR3 DNA reads as TGTGCCAGCAGCTTGGGGGACAGGGTGCCTCAGCCCCAGCATTTT. This gives the protein CASSLGDRVPQPQHF.